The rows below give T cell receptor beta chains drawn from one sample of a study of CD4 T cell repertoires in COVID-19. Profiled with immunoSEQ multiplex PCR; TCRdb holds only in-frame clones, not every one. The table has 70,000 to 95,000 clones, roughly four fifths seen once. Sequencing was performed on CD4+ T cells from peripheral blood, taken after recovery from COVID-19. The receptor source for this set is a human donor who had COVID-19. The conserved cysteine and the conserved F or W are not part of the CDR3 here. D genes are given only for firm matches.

cdr3_aa: ASSLTQGSEGYT; cdr3_length: 12; d_call: TRBD1; v_call: TRBV7-9; j_call: TRBJ1-2
cdr3_aa: AISEDPGREQY; cdr3_length: 11; d_call: NA; v_call: TRBV10-3; j_call: TRBJ2-7
cdr3_aa: ASSLTGDTQY; cdr3_length: 10; d_call: NA; v_call: TRBV12-3/TRBV12-4; j_call: TRBJ2-3
cdr3_aa: ASSRDQPGIGGETQY; cdr3_length: 15; d_call: NA; v_call: TRBV3-1/TRBV3-2; j_call: TRBJ2-5
cdr3_aa: ASSLEGSGARRTSTDTQY; cdr3_length: 18; d_call: TRBD2; v_call: TRBV5-1; j_call: TRBJ2-3
cdr3_aa: ASSLGVAGYEQY; cdr3_length: 12; d_call: TRBD2; v_call: TRBV5-6; j_call: TRBJ2-7
cdr3_aa: ASSYSYFDTQY; cdr3_length: 11; d_call: NA; v_call: TRBV6-5; j_call: TRBJ2-3
cdr3_aa: ASTAQSSGANVLT; cdr3_length: 13; d_call: NA; v_call: TRBV2; j_call: TRBJ2-6
cdr3_aa: AWVPFKAGGRGQETQY; cdr3_length: 16; d_call: TRBD2; v_call: TRBV30; j_call: TRBJ2-5
cdr3_aa: ASSLSGGTYGYT; cdr3_length: 12; d_call: TRBD1; v_call: TRBV19; j_call: TRBJ1-2
cdr3_aa: ASSLVAGSKGTDTQY; cdr3_length: 15; d_call: NA; v_call: TRBV5-6; j_call: TRBJ2-3
cdr3_aa: ASSSRLAGEQY; cdr3_length: 11; d_call: NA; v_call: TRBV5-1; j_call: TRBJ2-7
cdr3_aa: ASSPRLAGASSSYNEQF; cdr3_length: 17; d_call: TRBD2; v_call: TRBV27; j_call: TRBJ2-1
cdr3_aa: SASRGTVRNQPQH; cdr3_length: 13; d_call: TRBD1; v_call: TRBV20-1; j_call: TRBJ1-5
cdr3_aa: AMGSGDSPLH; cdr3_length: 10; d_call: NA; v_call: TRBV28; j_call: TRBJ1-6
cdr3_aa: ASSQGLAGVYDTQY; cdr3_length: 14; d_call: TRBD2; v_call: TRBV11-3; j_call: TRBJ2-3
cdr3_aa: ASSLGVQPQH; cdr3_length: 10; d_call: NA; v_call: TRBV12-3/TRBV12-4; j_call: TRBJ1-5
cdr3_aa: ASSTGVYEQY; cdr3_length: 10; d_call: TRBD1; v_call: TRBV10-1; j_call: TRBJ2-7
cdr3_aa: ASSFSNSPLH; cdr3_length: 10; d_call: NA; v_call: TRBV7-2; j_call: TRBJ1-6
cdr3_aa: ASSYRQGNYGYT; cdr3_length: 12; d_call: TRBD1; v_call: TRBV6-5; j_call: TRBJ1-2
cdr3_aa: ASSLGAESYEQY; cdr3_length: 12; d_call: NA; v_call: TRBV11-2; j_call: TRBJ2-7
cdr3_aa: ASSPDSAGLTGELF; cdr3_length: 14; d_call: NA; v_call: TRBV7-3; j_call: TRBJ2-2
cdr3_aa: ASSRDRGRGGYT; cdr3_length: 12; d_call: TRBD1; v_call: TRBV19; j_call: TRBJ1-2
cdr3_aa: ASSFSWVLSYEQY; cdr3_length: 13; d_call: NA; v_call: TRBV5-8; j_call: TRBJ2-7
cdr3_aa: ASRLAWEF; cdr3_length: 8; d_call: NA; v_call: TRBV12-2; j_call: TRBJ2-1
cdr3_aa: ASSLAGLAGSGGELF; cdr3_length: 15; d_call: TRBD2; v_call: TRBV7-7; j_call: TRBJ2-2
cdr3_aa: ASSPLQGANPEAF; cdr3_length: 13; d_call: TRBD1; v_call: TRBV18; j_call: TRBJ1-1
cdr3_aa: ASSSGTGGLANEKLF; cdr3_length: 15; d_call: TRBD1; v_call: TRBV5-1; j_call: TRBJ1-4
cdr3_aa: SARILDTQY; cdr3_length: 9; d_call: NA; v_call: TRBV20-1; j_call: TRBJ2-3
cdr3_aa: ASSLASGQF; cdr3_length: 9; d_call: NA; v_call: TRBV28; j_call: TRBJ2-1
cdr3_aa: ASSVEGVENIQY; cdr3_length: 12; d_call: NA; v_call: TRBV10-1; j_call: TRBJ2-4
cdr3_aa: ASSYRVYEQY; cdr3_length: 10; d_call: NA; v_call: TRBV12-3/TRBV12-4; j_call: TRBJ2-7
cdr3_aa: ASPSGTGGSYEQY; cdr3_length: 13; d_call: TRBD1; v_call: TRBV5-8; j_call: TRBJ2-7
cdr3_aa: ASRDFANQPQH; cdr3_length: 11; d_call: NA; v_call: TRBV19; j_call: TRBJ1-5
cdr3_aa: ASSYHGGFSYEQY; cdr3_length: 13; d_call: TRBD2; v_call: TRBV7-2; j_call: TRBJ2-7
cdr3_aa: ASSYKGNQPQH; cdr3_length: 11; d_call: NA; v_call: TRBV6-5; j_call: TRBJ1-5
cdr3_aa: ASSPPGGANGEQY; cdr3_length: 13; d_call: TRBD2; v_call: TRBV18; j_call: TRBJ2-7
cdr3_aa: ASSVDEFPSGGQY; cdr3_length: 13; d_call: TRBD2; v_call: TRBV9; j_call: TRBJ2-7
cdr3_aa: ASKGNRGTNTEAF; cdr3_length: 13; d_call: TRBD1; v_call: TRBV19; j_call: TRBJ1-1
cdr3_aa: ASSLVLARETQY; cdr3_length: 12; d_call: NA; v_call: TRBV7-9; j_call: TRBJ2-5
cdr3_aa: SVGRDEQF; cdr3_length: 8; d_call: NA; v_call: TRBV29-1; j_call: TRBJ2-1
cdr3_aa: ASSQGRESEKH; cdr3_length: 11; d_call: NA; v_call: TRBV3-1/TRBV3-2; j_call: TRBJ1-5
cdr3_aa: AGSTRGRRTDTQY; cdr3_length: 13; d_call: NA; v_call: TRBV3-1/TRBV3-2; j_call: TRBJ2-3
cdr3_aa: AIRGSDAQETQY; cdr3_length: 12; d_call: NA; v_call: TRBV10-3; j_call: TRBJ2-5
cdr3_aa: ASSQGTGVYEQY; cdr3_length: 12; d_call: TRBD1; v_call: TRBV3-1/TRBV3-2; j_call: TRBJ2-7
cdr3_aa: ASSQLGTGGILNEQF; cdr3_length: 15; d_call: TRBD1; v_call: TRBV4-2; j_call: TRBJ2-1
cdr3_aa: AWTPGLNYGYT; cdr3_length: 11; d_call: NA; v_call: TRBV30; j_call: TRBJ1-2
cdr3_aa: ASSTRQGKH; cdr3_length: 9; d_call: NA; v_call: TRBV21-1; j_call: TRBJ1-5
cdr3_aa: ATSSNPTSTDTQY; cdr3_length: 13; d_call: NA; v_call: TRBV19; j_call: TRBJ2-3
cdr3_aa: ASSLGGLSYEQY; cdr3_length: 12; d_call: NA; v_call: TRBV5-1; j_call: TRBJ2-7
cdr3_aa: ASMTGPLGTEAF; cdr3_length: 12; d_call: TRBD1; v_call: TRBV6-5; j_call: TRBJ1-1
cdr3_aa: ASSLAVGSSGYT; cdr3_length: 12; d_call: NA; v_call: TRBV5-1; j_call: TRBJ1-2
cdr3_aa: ATSVLAGGIYEQY; cdr3_length: 13; d_call: TRBD2; v_call: TRBV15; j_call: TRBJ2-7
cdr3_aa: ASSVAGLNQETQY; cdr3_length: 13; d_call: NA; v_call: TRBV9; j_call: TRBJ2-5
cdr3_aa: ASSPSGLPTDTQY; cdr3_length: 13; d_call: NA; v_call: TRBV19; j_call: TRBJ2-3
cdr3_aa: ASSPGGGGTDTQY; cdr3_length: 13; d_call: TRBD2; v_call: TRBV5-1; j_call: TRBJ2-3
cdr3_aa: ASSEAGQHVMSNQPQH; cdr3_length: 16; d_call: NA; v_call: TRBV2; j_call: TRBJ1-5